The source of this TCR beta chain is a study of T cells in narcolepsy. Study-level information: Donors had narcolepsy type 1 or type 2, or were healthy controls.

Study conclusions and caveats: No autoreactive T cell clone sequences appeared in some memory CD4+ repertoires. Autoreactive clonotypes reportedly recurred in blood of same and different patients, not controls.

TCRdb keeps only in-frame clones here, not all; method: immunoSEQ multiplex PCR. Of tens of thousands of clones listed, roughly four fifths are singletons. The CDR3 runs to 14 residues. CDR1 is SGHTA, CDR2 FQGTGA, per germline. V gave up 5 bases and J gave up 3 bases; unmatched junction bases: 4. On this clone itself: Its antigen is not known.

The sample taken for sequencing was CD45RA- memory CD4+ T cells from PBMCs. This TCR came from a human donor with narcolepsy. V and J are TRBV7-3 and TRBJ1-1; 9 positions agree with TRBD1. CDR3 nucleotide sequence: TGTGCCAGCAGCCAACAGGGGGCGGACACTGAAGCTTTCTTT. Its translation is CASSQQGADTEAFF.